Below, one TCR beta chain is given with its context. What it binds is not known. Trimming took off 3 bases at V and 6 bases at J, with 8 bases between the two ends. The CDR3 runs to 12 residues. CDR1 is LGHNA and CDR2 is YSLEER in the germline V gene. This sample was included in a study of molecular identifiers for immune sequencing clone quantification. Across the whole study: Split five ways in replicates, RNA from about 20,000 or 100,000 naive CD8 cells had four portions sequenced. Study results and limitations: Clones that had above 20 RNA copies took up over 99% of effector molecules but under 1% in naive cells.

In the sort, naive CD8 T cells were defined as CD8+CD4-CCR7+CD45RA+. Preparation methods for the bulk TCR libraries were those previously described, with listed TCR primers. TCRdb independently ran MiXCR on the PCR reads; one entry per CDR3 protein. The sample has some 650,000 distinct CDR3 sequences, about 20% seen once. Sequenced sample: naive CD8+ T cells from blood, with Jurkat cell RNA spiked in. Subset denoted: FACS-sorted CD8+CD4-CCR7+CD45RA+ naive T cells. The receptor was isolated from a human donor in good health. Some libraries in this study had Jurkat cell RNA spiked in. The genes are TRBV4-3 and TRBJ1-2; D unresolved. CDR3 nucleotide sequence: TGCGCCAGCAGCCAGGGAAGCGATGGCTACACCTTC. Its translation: CASSQGSDGYTF.